This TCR beta chain is drawn from a study of blood T cell repertoires in COVID-19. In the study overall: Acute and convalescent COVID-19 specimens originated in the United States, Italy and Spain. From T cells, B-cell-depleted T cells, or PBMCs came the material, which was cDNA or gDNA.

The table came from immunoSEQ multiplex PCR; TCRdb's copy has only in-frame clones and leaves some out. Seen here are 500,000 to 600,000 clones, 85% to 90% observed once, and the top ten hold less than 9.5%. Patients in Seattle were enrolled during active infection, then followed longitudinally. CDR1 is SGHKS and CDR2 is YYEKEE in the germline V gene (reference sequence). This CDR3 spans 13 amino acids. Trimming cost V 4 bases and J 0 bases, with 7 bases left between them. The chain links TRBV5-5 to TRBJ1-2, with a tentative D call TRBD1 (5 bases). The source is a woman in her forties or fifties with COVID-19, enrolled during active disease. Sequencing was carried out using peripheral blood. Here the CDR3 DNA reads TGTGCCAGCAGCGGGACTACTAACTATGGCTACACCTTC. Residues: CASSGTTNYGYTF.